This is a list of T cell receptor beta chains from one sample in a study of T cells in Graves' hyperthyroidism and ophthalmopathy. TCRdb reprocessed the multiplex PCR reads with MiXCR, giving one entry per CDR3 protein. Among approximately 220,000 distinct CDR3 sequences listed, about 18% were seen once. The material sequenced was blood. These receptors were collected from a man aged 40-49 years with Graves' hyperthyroidism. The CDR3 runs from the conserved cysteine through the conserved F or W. A D gene is named only where the DNA matches it firmly. Some rows have no size entry. The others give once, few or many, or a class for an expanded clone.

clone_size: .
d_call: .
cdr3_length: 14
v_call: TRBV6-5
j_call: TRBJ1-1
cdr3_nt: TGTGCCAGCAGTTACGAGGCAGTAAACACTGAAGCTTTCTTT
cdr3_aa: CASSYEAVNTEAFF

clone_size: .
d_call: .
cdr3_length: 14
v_call: TRBV29-1
j_call: TRBJ2-2
cdr3_nt: TGCAGCGTTGTAGGGGGGGGCTACACCGGGGAGCCGTTTTTT
cdr3_aa: CSVVGGGYTGEPFF

clone_size: once
d_call: .
cdr3_length: 13
v_call: TRBV6-2/TRBV6-3
j_call: TRBJ2-7
cdr3_nt: TGTGCCAGCAGTCCCGAAGGGTTCTACGAGCAGTACTTC
cdr3_aa: CASSPEGFYEQYF

clone_size: .
d_call: .
cdr3_length: 14
v_call: TRBV20-1
j_call: TRBJ1-1
cdr3_nt: TGCAGTGCTAGGGGACTCACTGGGAACACTGAAGCTTTCTTT
cdr3_aa: CSARGLTGNTEAFF

clone_size: .
d_call: .
cdr3_length: 11
v_call: TRBV19
j_call: TRBJ2-1
cdr3_nt: TGTGCCAGTAGCGTCGGTTACCAGCAGTTCTTC
cdr3_aa: CASSVGYQQFF

clone_size: few
d_call: .
cdr3_length: 13
v_call: TRBV20-1
j_call: TRBJ1-2
cdr3_nt: TGCAGTGCTAGTAATCAGGAGAAAGAAGGCTACACCTTC
cdr3_aa: CSASNQEKEGYTF

clone_size: many
d_call: .
cdr3_length: 13
v_call: TRBV20-1
j_call: TRBJ2-5
cdr3_nt: TGCAGTGCTAGAGATGTGGCTGGTGAGACCCAGTACTTC
cdr3_aa: CSARDVAGETQYF

clone_size: .
d_call: .
cdr3_length: 14
v_call: TRBV6-2/TRBV6-3
j_call: TRBJ1-1
cdr3_nt: TGTGCCAGCAGTTTGGACGGTCGAAGCACTGAAGCTTTCTTT
cdr3_aa: CASSLDGRSTEAFF

clone_size: many
d_call: .
cdr3_length: 14
v_call: TRBV11-2
j_call: TRBJ2-7
cdr3_nt: TGTGCCAGCAACCTCGACGGAGGGACCTACGAGCAGTACTTC
cdr3_aa: CASNLDGGTYEQYF

clone_size: .
d_call: .
cdr3_length: 15
v_call: TRBV20-1
j_call: TRBJ2-1
cdr3_nt: TGCAGTGCTAGTAGGAACACAGACTCCTACAATGAGCAGTTCTTC
cdr3_aa: CSASRNTDSYNEQFF

clone_size: .
d_call: TRBD1
cdr3_length: 14
v_call: TRBV7-3
j_call: TRBJ1-1
cdr3_nt: TGTGCCAGCAGCTCGGGACAGGGGATATCTGAAGCTTTCTTT
cdr3_aa: CASSSGQGISEAFF

clone_size: many
d_call: .
cdr3_length: 13
v_call: TRBV9
j_call: TRBJ1-5
cdr3_nt: TGTGCCAGCAGCGTAATGGCCGATCAGCCCCAGCATTTT
cdr3_aa: CASSVMADQPQHF

clone_size: many
d_call: .
cdr3_length: 15
v_call: TRBV7-9
j_call: TRBJ2-7
cdr3_nt: TGTGCCAGCAGCCAGACGGGACTGCTTAGCGACGAGCAGTACTTC
cdr3_aa: CASSQTGLLSDEQYF

clone_size: .
d_call: TRBD1
cdr3_length: 19
v_call: TRBV18
j_call: TRBJ2-7
cdr3_nt: TGTGCCAGCTCAAAGAACGCTCCTGGGACAGGGGGCGGGAAGAGCGAGCAGTACTTC
cdr3_aa: CASSKNAPGTGGGKSEQYF

clone_size: many
d_call: .
cdr3_length: 11
v_call: TRBV9
j_call: TRBJ2-4
cdr3_nt: TGTGCCAGCAGCCCCTCAAACATTCAGTACTTC
cdr3_aa: CASSPSNIQYF

clone_size: few
d_call: TRBD1
cdr3_length: 12
v_call: TRBV28
j_call: TRBJ1-2
cdr3_nt: TGTGCCAGCAGTCCAGGGGGCCATGGCTACACCTTC
cdr3_aa: CASSPGGHGYTF

clone_size: .
d_call: TRBD1
cdr3_length: 13
v_call: TRBV6-4
j_call: TRBJ1-1
cdr3_nt: TGTGCCAGCAGTGACCCCGGGACAGGTGAAGCTTTCTTT
cdr3_aa: CASSDPGTGEAFF

clone_size: .
d_call: .
cdr3_length: 17
v_call: TRBV20-1
j_call: TRBJ1-2
cdr3_nt: TGCAGTGCTAGAACCCAAAGTGTACAGACAGCTAACTATGGCTACACCTTC
cdr3_aa: CSARTQSVQTANYGYTF

clone_size: many
d_call: .
cdr3_length: 13
v_call: TRBV11-2
j_call: TRBJ1-1
cdr3_nt: TGTGCCAGCAGCTTAACAGGGAACACTGAAGCTTTCTTT
cdr3_aa: CASSLTGNTEAFF

clone_size: many
d_call: .
cdr3_length: 17
v_call: TRBV7-2
j_call: TRBJ2-3
cdr3_nt: TGTGCCAGCAGCTTAGCGTGGCCGGACAGAGGCACAGATACGCAGTATTTT
cdr3_aa: CASSLAWPDRGTDTQYF

clone_size: .
d_call: TRBD2
cdr3_length: 16
v_call: TRBV2
j_call: TRBJ2-3
cdr3_nt: TGTGCCAGAGGGTTGGGGGGGGGATCTAGCACAGATACGCAGTATTTT
cdr3_aa: CARGLGGGSSTDTQYF

clone_size: many
d_call: .
cdr3_length: 14
v_call: TRBV18
j_call: TRBJ2-3
cdr3_nt: TGTGCCAGCTCACCACCGGAGGGTAAAGATACGCAGTATTTT
cdr3_aa: CASSPPEGKDTQYF

clone_size: many
d_call: TRBD1
cdr3_length: 14
v_call: TRBV7-9
j_call: TRBJ1-2
cdr3_nt: TGTGCCAGCAGCTTAGATGGGACAGGGGGTGGCTACACCTTC
cdr3_aa: CASSLDGTGGGYTF

clone_size: many
d_call: .
cdr3_length: 15
v_call: TRBV28
j_call: TRBJ1-5
cdr3_nt: TGTGCCAGCAGTTCTATGACCTATAGCAATCAGCCCCAGCATTTT
cdr3_aa: CASSSMTYSNQPQHF

clone_size: many
d_call: .
cdr3_length: 15
v_call: TRBV6-6
j_call: TRBJ2-2
cdr3_nt: TGTGCCAGCAGTTACGCGACAGGGAACACCGGGGAGCTGTTTTTT
cdr3_aa: CASSYATGNTGELFF

clone_size: many
d_call: .
cdr3_length: 13
v_call: TRBV11-3
j_call: TRBJ2-3
cdr3_nt: TGTGCCAGCAGCTGGGCCCCCGTGGATACGCAGTATTTT
cdr3_aa: CASSWAPVDTQYF

clone_size: .
d_call: .
cdr3_length: 14
v_call: TRBV2
j_call: TRBJ2-1
cdr3_nt: TGTGCCAGCAGAGACCAGAGCTCCTACAATGAGCAGTTCTTC
cdr3_aa: CASRDQSSYNEQFF

clone_size: many
d_call: .
cdr3_length: 13
v_call: TRBV7-2
j_call: TRBJ1-5
cdr3_nt: TGTGCCAGCAGGAGCTATAGCAATCAGCCCCAGCATTTT
cdr3_aa: CASRSYSNQPQHF

clone_size: many
d_call: TRBD1
cdr3_length: 15
v_call: TRBV4-3
j_call: TRBJ2-5
cdr3_nt: TGCGCCAGCAGCCAAGATCTGGACAGGGGTGAGACCCAGTACTTC
cdr3_aa: CASSQDLDRGETQYF

clone_size: .
d_call: .
cdr3_length: 14
v_call: TRBV7-3
j_call: TRBJ2-7
cdr3_nt: TGTGCCAGCAGCCGAATCGGGGTGCCCTACGAGCAGTACTTC
cdr3_aa: CASSRIGVPYEQYF

clone_size: many
d_call: TRBD1
cdr3_length: 14
v_call: TRBV7-2
j_call: TRBJ1-5
cdr3_nt: TGTGCCAGCAGCCTCGACAGGGAAAATCAGCCCCAGCATTTT
cdr3_aa: CASSLDRENQPQHF

clone_size: many
d_call: .
cdr3_length: 15
v_call: TRBV28
j_call: TRBJ2-2
cdr3_nt: TGTGCCAGCAGTGGGGACACCTCGAACACCGGGGAGCTGTTTTTT
cdr3_aa: CASSGDTSNTGELFF

clone_size: many
d_call: TRBD1
cdr3_length: 14
v_call: TRBV28
j_call: TRBJ2-1
cdr3_nt: TGTGCCAGCACACGGGACAGACCCTACAATGAGCAGTTCTTC
cdr3_aa: CASTRDRPYNEQFF

clone_size: few
d_call: TRBD1
cdr3_length: 15
v_call: TRBV5-1
j_call: TRBJ1-5
cdr3_nt: TGCGCCAACAGCTTGGCCGGGTCAGGGGGACAGCCCCAGCATTTT
cdr3_aa: CANSLAGSGGQPQHF

clone_size: many
d_call: .
cdr3_length: 15
v_call: TRBV2
j_call: TRBJ1-1
cdr3_nt: TGTGCCAGCAGTCCCATCCGGGGGGCTGGGGCTGAAGCTTTCTTT
cdr3_aa: CASSPIRGAGAEAFF

clone_size: many
d_call: TRBD2
cdr3_length: 16
v_call: TRBV20-1
j_call: TRBJ2-3
cdr3_nt: TGCAGTGCTAGAGGCGGACTAGCGGGGGCAGGGGATACGCAGTATTTT
cdr3_aa: CSARGGLAGAGDTQYF

clone_size: .
d_call: .
cdr3_length: 14
v_call: TRBV5-5
j_call: TRBJ2-7
cdr3_nt: TGTGCCAGCAGCTGGGGACTGACGTCTTACGAGCAGTACTTC
cdr3_aa: CASSWGLTSYEQYF

clone_size: many
d_call: .
cdr3_length: 14
v_call: TRBV5-8
j_call: TRBJ2-5
cdr3_nt: TGTGCCAGCAGCTTGGACCAGAATCAAGAGACCCAGTACTTC
cdr3_aa: CASSLDQNQETQYF

clone_size: many
d_call: .
cdr3_length: 13
v_call: TRBV4-3
j_call: TRBJ2-7
cdr3_nt: TGCGCCAGCAGCCAAGAGTACAGCTACGAGCAGTACTTC
cdr3_aa: CASSQEYSYEQYF

clone_size: .
d_call: .
cdr3_length: 13
v_call: TRBV18
j_call: TRBJ2-7
cdr3_nt: TGTGCCAGCTCTCTCGGGAACACCTACGAGCAGTACTTC
cdr3_aa: CASSLGNTYEQYF

clone_size: many
d_call: .
cdr3_length: 13
v_call: TRBV28
j_call: TRBJ2-3
cdr3_nt: TGTGCCAGCAGGACTACCAGCACAGATACGCAGTATTTT
cdr3_aa: CASRTTSTDTQYF

clone_size: many
d_call: .
cdr3_length: 15
v_call: TRBV11-2
j_call: TRBJ2-3
cdr3_nt: TGTGCCAGCAGCCAAGGGCTGGGGGACACAGATACGCAGTATTTT
cdr3_aa: CASSQGLGDTDTQYF

clone_size: few
d_call: .
cdr3_length: 15
v_call: TRBV6-1
j_call: TRBJ1-5
cdr3_nt: TGTGCCAGCAGTGAACCGGGACACCTTTATCAGCCCCAGCATTTT
cdr3_aa: CASSEPGHLYQPQHF

clone_size: many
d_call: .
cdr3_length: 13
v_call: TRBV3-1
j_call: TRBJ1-1
cdr3_nt: TGTGCCAGCAGCCAAGGACACGGGATTTGGGCTTTCTTT
cdr3_aa: CASSQGHGIWAFF

clone_size: many
d_call: .
cdr3_length: 15
v_call: TRBV5-1
j_call: TRBJ1-1
cdr3_nt: TGCGCCAGCAGCATCGAAGGGACTCTGAACACTGAAGCTTTCTTT
cdr3_aa: CASSIEGTLNTEAFF

clone_size: few
d_call: TRBD2
cdr3_length: 16
v_call: TRBV5-1
j_call: TRBJ2-2
cdr3_nt: TGCGCCAGCAAACAAAACAGCGGGGGGGCCGCCGGGGAGCTGTTTTTT
cdr3_aa: CASKQNSGGAAGELFF

clone_size: few
d_call: .
cdr3_length: 15
v_call: TRBV7-8
j_call: TRBJ2-7
cdr3_nt: TGTGCCAGCAGCTCATCCGGGACCCCCAAGGGCGAGCAGTACTTC
cdr3_aa: CASSSSGTPKGEQYF

clone_size: many
d_call: .
cdr3_length: 13
v_call: TRBV5-1
j_call: TRBJ1-1
cdr3_nt: TGCGCCAGCAGCTTGAGGGGGAACACTGAAGCTTTCTTT
cdr3_aa: CASSLRGNTEAFF

clone_size: .
d_call: .
cdr3_length: 14
v_call: TRBV6-5
j_call: TRBJ1-1
cdr3_nt: TGTGCCAGCAGTTACTCCTCGGGAGAAACTGAAGCTTTCTTT
cdr3_aa: CASSYSSGETEAFF

clone_size: .
d_call: .
cdr3_length: 15
v_call: TRBV28
j_call: TRBJ2-2
cdr3_nt: TGTGCCAGCAGGCTGGGGGACCACAGCGCCGGGGAGCTGTTTTTT
cdr3_aa: CASRLGDHSAGELFF

clone_size: many
d_call: .
cdr3_length: 15
v_call: TRBV5-1
j_call: TRBJ2-1
cdr3_nt: TGCGCCAGCAGCGACGATGGGGGAGGCTACAATGAGCAGTTCTTC
cdr3_aa: CASSDDGGGYNEQFF

clone_size: many
d_call: .
cdr3_length: 13
v_call: TRBV7-2
j_call: TRBJ1-1
cdr3_nt: TGTGCCAGCAGCCCTCGTTTCGTCGCTGAAGCTTTCTTT
cdr3_aa: CASSPRFVAEAFF

clone_size: .
d_call: .
cdr3_length: 12
v_call: TRBV6-1
j_call: TRBJ1-1
cdr3_nt: TGTGCCAGCAGGTTGGAGGGCCCTGAAGCTTTCTTT
cdr3_aa: CASRLEGPEAFF

clone_size: many
d_call: .
cdr3_length: 15
v_call: TRBV2
j_call: TRBJ2-1
cdr3_nt: TGTGCCAGCAGGGTAGCATACGCCGACTACAATGAGCAGTTCTTC
cdr3_aa: CASRVAYADYNEQFF

clone_size: many
d_call: .
cdr3_length: 15
v_call: TRBV6-5
j_call: TRBJ2-7
cdr3_nt: TGTGCCAGCAGTTACACGACAGGCGCATCCTACGAGCAGTACTTC
cdr3_aa: CASSYTTGASYEQYF

clone_size: many
d_call: .
cdr3_length: 16
v_call: TRBV9
j_call: TRBJ2-1
cdr3_nt: TGTGCCAGCAGCGTAGAGATGTACACCTCCTACAATGAGCAGTTCTTC
cdr3_aa: CASSVEMYTSYNEQFF